This T cell receptor (beta chain) comes out of a study of identical twins. The germline CDR1 and CDR2 sequences are DFQATT and SNEGSKA (reference sequence). The V end was cut by 3 bases, the J end by 3 bases, with 12 bases between. The CDR3 is 13 residues long. Each CDR3 protein is one row after TCRdb ran MiXCR on the 5' RACE reads. Altogether about 530,000 distinct CDR3 sequences are present, around 24% being singletons, with the ten largest covering around 0.5%. Only a few counts were recorded for this clonotype. A further study also used this sample, focusing on yellow fever vaccine responses in identical twins.

The TCR originated in a young woman in good health. The chain is built from TRBV20-1 and TRBJ2-7; D possibly corresponds to TRBD2 (5 bases). Sequencing was carried out using CD4+ T cells sorted from blood. CDR3 coding DNA: TGCAGTGCTAGGCCCGCGGGCAGCTACGAGCAGTACTTC. Protein sequence: CSARPAGSYEQYF.